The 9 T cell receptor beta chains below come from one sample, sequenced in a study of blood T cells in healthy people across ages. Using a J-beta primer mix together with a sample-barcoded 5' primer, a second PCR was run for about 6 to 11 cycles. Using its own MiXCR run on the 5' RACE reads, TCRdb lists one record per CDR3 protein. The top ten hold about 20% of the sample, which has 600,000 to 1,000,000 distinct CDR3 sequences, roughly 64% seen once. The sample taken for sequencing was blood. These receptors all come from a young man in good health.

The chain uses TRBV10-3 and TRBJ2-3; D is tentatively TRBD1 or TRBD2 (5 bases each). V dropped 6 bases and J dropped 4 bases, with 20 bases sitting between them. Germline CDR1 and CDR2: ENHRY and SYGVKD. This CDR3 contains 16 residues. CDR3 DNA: TGTGCCATCAGCCCCTCGGGGACCGCGCGGCCAGATACGCAGTATTTT. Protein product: CAISPSGTARPDTQYF.

DNA for the CDR3: TGTGCCAGCAGCTTCACAAATCAAGAGACCCAGTACTTC. Protein sequence: CASSFTNQETQYF. This chain uses TRBV7-3 with TRBJ2-5; no definite D call. V was shortened by 3 bases and J by 2 bases, with 7 bases between the two germline ends. CDR3 length equals 13 residues. Per the germline V gene, CDR1 is SGHTA and CDR2 is FQGTGA.

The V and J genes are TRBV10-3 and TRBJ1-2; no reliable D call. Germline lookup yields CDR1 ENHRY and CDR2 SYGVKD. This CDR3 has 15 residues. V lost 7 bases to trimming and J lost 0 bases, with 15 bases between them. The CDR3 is CAITTPGWTNYGYTF. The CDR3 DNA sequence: TGTGCCATCACTACTCCAGGTTGGACTAACTATGGCTACACCTTC.

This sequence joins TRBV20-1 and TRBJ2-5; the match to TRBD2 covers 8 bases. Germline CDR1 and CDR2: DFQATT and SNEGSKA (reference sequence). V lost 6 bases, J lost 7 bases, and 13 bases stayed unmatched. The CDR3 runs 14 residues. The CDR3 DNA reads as TGCAGTGCCCAGGGCCAGACTAGCGATGGGACCCAGTACTTC. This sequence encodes CSAQGQTSDGTQYF.

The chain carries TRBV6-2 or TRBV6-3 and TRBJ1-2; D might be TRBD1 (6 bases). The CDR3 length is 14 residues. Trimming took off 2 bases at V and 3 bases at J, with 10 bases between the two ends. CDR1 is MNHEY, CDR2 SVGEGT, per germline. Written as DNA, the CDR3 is TGTGCCAGCAGTTACCGGACAGAGTACTATGGCTACACCTTC. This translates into CASSYRTEYYGYTF.

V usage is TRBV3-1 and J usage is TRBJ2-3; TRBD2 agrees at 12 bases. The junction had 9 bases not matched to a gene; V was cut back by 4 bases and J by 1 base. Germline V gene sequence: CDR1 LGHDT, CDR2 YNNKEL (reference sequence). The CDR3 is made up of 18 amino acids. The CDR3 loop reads CASSPTSGGLPGTDTQYF. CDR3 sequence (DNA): TGTGCCAGCAGCCCTACTAGCGGGGGGCTGCCTGGCACAGATACGCAGTATTTT.

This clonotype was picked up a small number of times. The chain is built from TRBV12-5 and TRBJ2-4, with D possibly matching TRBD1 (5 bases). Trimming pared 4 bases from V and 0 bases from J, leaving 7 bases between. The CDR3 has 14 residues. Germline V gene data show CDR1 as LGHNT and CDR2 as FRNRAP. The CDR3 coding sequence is TGTGCTAGTGGTTCGACAGTAGCCAAAAACATTCAGTACTTC. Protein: CASGSTVAKNIQYF.

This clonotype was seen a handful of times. The CDR3 DNA follows: TGCAGTGCTCCCCCGGGCGGGAGAAATAATGAGCAGTTCTTC. Protein sequence: CSAPPGGRNNEQFF. This sequence joins TRBV20-1 and TRBJ2-1; TRBD2 agrees at 7 bases. Trimming at V came to 5 bases and at J to 7 bases, leaving 11 bases not matched to a gene. CDR3 size: 14 residues. Germline V gene data show CDR1 as DFQATT and CDR2 as SNEGSKA (reference sequence).

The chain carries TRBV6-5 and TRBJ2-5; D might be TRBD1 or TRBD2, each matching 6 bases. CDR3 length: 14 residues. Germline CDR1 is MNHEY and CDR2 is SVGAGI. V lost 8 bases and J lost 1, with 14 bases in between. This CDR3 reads CASARGDSQETQYF. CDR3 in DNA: TGTGCCAGCGCAAGGGGGGACTCCCAAGAGACCCAGTACTTC.